One and the same sample provided the 2 T cell receptor beta chains below, sequenced in a study of OX40 agonist ivuxolimab in advanced cancers. Assay: immunoSEQ multiplex PCR; the TCRdb copy retains only in-frame clones and omits some. The sample has around 63,000 clones, about four fifths seen once. The material was CD4+ or CD8+ T cells sorted from blood, obtained in a trial of the OX40 agonist ivuxolimab. The receptors originated from an adult with an advanced solid tumor such as melanoma, head and neck, liver or kidney cancer.

The chain links TRBV7-2 to TRBJ2-7, with 11 bases identical to TRBD1. The CDR3 loop spans 15 amino acids. V lost 5 bases to trimming and J lost 2 bases; unmatched junction nucleotides: 5. Germline CDR1 is SGHTA and CDR2 is FQGNSA. The CDR3 protein is CASSLGQGDTYEQYF. The CDR3 DNA sequence: TGTGCCAGCAGCCTGGGACAGGGGGATACCTACGAGCAGTACTTC.

This clone came up once. The CDR3 bases are TGTGCCAGCAGCAAACAGGACAGGGCCTACGAGCAGTACTTC. Amino acid sequence: CASSKQDRAYEQYF. V gene TRBV11-2 combines with J gene TRBJ2-7; 8 bases align to TRBD1. The CDR3 is made up of 14 amino acids. Trimming removed 5 bases from V and 2 bases from J; junction bases left unmatched: 5. CDR1 and CDR2 from the germline V gene are SGHAT and FQNNGV.